Listed below are T cell receptor beta chains from one sample, sequenced in a study of cytomegalovirus exposure and HLA in healthy donors. Method: immunoSEQ multiplex PCR; TCRdb's copy keeps in-frame clones and lacks some. The sample contains roughly 220,000 clones, around 80% of which appear only once. Sequences were obtained from PBMCs. The source of these receptors is a man aged 25 to 45 in good health and CMV-seronegative. Each CDR3 is given with its conserved first and last residue. D genes are given only for firm matches. Only some rows state a clone size, as once, few, many or a class for expanded clones.

d_gene	j_gene	len	v_gene	abundance	CDR3aa	CDR3nt
-	TRBJ2-1	12	TRBV10-3	few	CATRGGNNEQFF	TGTGCCACCCGAGGCGGGAACAATGAGCAGTTCTTC
TRBD2	TRBJ2-5	18	TRBV2	few	CASSEFYLAGGREETQYF	TGTGCCAGCAGTGAATTTTACCTAGCGGGGGGAAGGGAAGAGACCCAGTACTTC
-	TRBJ1-3	14	TRBV7-9	-	CSSSFGQPGNTIYF	TGTTCCAGCAGCTTTGGACAGCCTGGAAACACCATATATTTT
-	TRBJ2-3	12	TRBV28	-	CASSLLWGESYF	TGTGCCAGCAGTTTATTGTGGGGGGAGTCGTATTTT
-	TRBJ2-5	13	TRBV29-1	-	CSVPLLPVSAQYF	TGCAGCGTCCCCCTCCTTCCGGTATCCGCCCAGTACTTC
-	TRBJ2-3	11	TRBV28	-	CARTHRDTQYF	TGTGCCAGAACTCATAGAGATACGCAGTATTTT
-	TRBJ2-4	12	TRBV7-2	-	CASSFNQAIQYF	TGTGCCAGCAGCTTCAATCAGGCCATTCAGTACTTC
TRBD1	TRBJ2-7	14	TRBV5-1	-	CASSLRTGENEQYF	TGCGCCAGCAGCCTCCGGACAGGGGAGAACGAGCAGTACTTC
TRBD2	TRBJ2-2	15	TRBV6-5	-	CASGGLAENTGELFF	TGTGCCAGCGGAGGACTAGCGGAGAACACCGGGGAGCTGTTTTTT
-	TRBJ2-1	15	TRBV7-6	-	CASSLVGGGGGEQFF	TGTGCCAGCAGCTTAGTGGGGGGGGGCGGGGGTGAGCAGTTCTTC
-	TRBJ2-2	12	TRBV7-9	-	CASFMSAGELFF	TGTGCCAGCTTTATGAGCGCCGGGGAGCTGTTTTTT
TRBD1	TRBJ1-5	14	TRBV19	-	CASTDRVFDQPQHF	TGTGCCAGTACAGACAGGGTATTTGATCAGCCCCAGCATTTT
TRBD1	TRBJ2-6	18	TRBV5-6	few	CASSLEGQGWAGASVLTF	TGTGCCAGCAGCTTGGAGGGACAGGGGTGGGCCGGGGCCAGCGTCCTGACTTTC
TRBD2	TRBJ2-7	13	TRBV5-6	-	CASSGRGSYEQYF	TGTGCCAGCAGCGGGAGGGGCTCCTACGAGCAGTACTTC
TRBD1	TRBJ2-7	16	TRBV5-1	-	CASSSTRTGSSYEQYF	TGCGCCAGCAGCTCGACACGGACAGGAAGCTCCTACGAGCAGTACTTC
TRBD1	TRBJ2-7	15	TRBV7-2	-	CASSPRTGGSYEQYF	TGTGCCAGCAGCCCTAGAACAGGGGGTTCCTACGAGCAGTACTTC
TRBD2	TRBJ2-3	16	TRBV9	-	CASSVLAGASTDTQYF	TGTGCCAGCAGCGTCTTAGCGGGGGCCAGCACAGATACGCAGTATTTT
-	TRBJ1-6	14	TRBV5-1	-	CASRDGAENSPLHF	TGCGCCAGCAGGGATGGAGCAGAAAATTCACCCCTCCACTTT
-	TRBJ2-1	14	TRBV9	once	CASSVEARWHEQFF	TGTGCCAGCAGCGTAGAAGCTAGATGGCATGAGCAGTTCTTC
TRBD2	TRBJ2-5	16	TRBV27	-	CASSWTSGGSAETQYF	TGTGCCAGCAGCTGGACTAGCGGGGGGTCCGCAGAGACCCAGTACTTC
TRBD1	TRBJ1-1	14	TRBV5-1	-	CASSSDRGITEAFF	TGCGCCAGCAGCTCTGACAGGGGAATCACTGAAGCTTTCTTT
TRBD1	TRBJ1-1	14	TRBV5-1	-	CASSSTGGGTEAFF	TGCGCCAGCAGCTCAACAGGGGGAGGCACTGAAGCTTTCTTT
TRBD1	TRBJ2-1	13	TRBV5-6	-	CAASRGTDNEQFF	TGTGCCGCCAGCCGTGGGACAGACAATGAGCAGTTCTTC
TRBD1	TRBJ1-1	17	TRBV9	-	CASSVGPTGALETEAFF	TGTGCCAGCAGCGTAGGGCCGACAGGGGCCCTCGAAACTGAAGCTTTCTTT
TRBD2	TRBJ2-1	15	TRBV11-2	-	CASSLSAGGLNEQFF	TGTGCCAGCAGCTTAAGCGCGGGGGGGCTCAATGAGCAGTTCTTC
-	TRBJ2-7	15	TRBV28	-	CASSPSGGRIYEQYF	TGTGCCAGCAGTCCTTCAGGGGGGAGAATCTACGAGCAGTACTTC
TRBD2	TRBJ2-1	16	TRBV7-2	-	CASSQGLAGRPNEQFF	TGTGCCAGCAGCCAAGGACTAGCGGGCCGTCCAAATGAGCAGTTCTTC
TRBD1	TRBJ2-5	13	TRBV5-4	-	CASSGTAQETQYF	TGTGCCAGCAGCGGGACAGCCCAAGAGACCCAGTACTTC
-	TRBJ1-6	15	TRBV6-4	-	CASSDRQDPRAPLHF	TGTGCCAGCAGTGACCGACAGGACCCCAGGGCACCCCTCCACTTT
-	TRBJ1-2	14	TRBV6-1	-	CASMADRPLNGYTF	TGTGCCAGCATGGCAGACAGGCCCCTGAATGGCTACACCTTC
-	TRBJ2-7	13	TRBV6-1	few	CASSLSVLYEQYF	TGTGCCAGCAGTCTTAGTGTTCTTTACGAGCAGTACTTC
TRBD2	TRBJ2-2	15	TRBV11-2	-	CASSFGAGITGELFF	TGTGCCAGCAGCTTCGGAGCGGGGATCACCGGGGAGCTGTTTTTT
TRBD1	TRBJ1-6	14	TRBV7-9	-	CSSSLGQGRSPLHF	TGTTCCAGCAGCTTGGGACAGGGCAGGTCACCCCTCCACTTT
-	TRBJ1-3	14	TRBV6-1	-	CAGSTGRAGNTIYF	TGTGCCGGGTCAACAGGGAGAGCTGGAAACACCATATATTTT
-	TRBJ1-1	14	TRBV4-2	once	CASSQDQGTTEAFF	TGTGCCAGCAGCCAAGATCAGGGGACCACTGAAGCTTTCTTT
-	TRBJ1-5	13	TRBV6-5	-	CASSDGGNQPQHF	TGTGCCAGCAGTGACGGGGGCAATCAGCCCCAGCATTTT
TRBD1	TRBJ2-5	13	TRBV28	-	CASAGGRGETQYF	TGTGCCAGCGCAGGGGGTCGGGGAGAGACCCAGTACTTC
TRBD2	TRBJ2-7	15	TRBV6-5	once	CASSPSSGGPYEQYF	TGTGCCAGCAGCCCTTCTAGCGGGGGCCCCTACGAGCAGTACTTC
-	TRBJ2-7	15	TRBV6-4	-	CASSDPRDCSYEQYF	TGTGCCAGCAGTGACCCCCGGGACTGCTCCTACGAGCAGTACTTC
-	TRBJ2-1	12	TRBV27	-	CASIDWNNEQFF	TGTGCCAGCATCGACTGGAACAATGAGCAGTTCTTC
-	TRBJ1-5	15	TRBV5-6	-	CASSSGGGPNQPQHF	TGTGCCAGCAGCTCCGGCGGAGGACCGAATCAGCCCCAGCATTTT